This TCR beta chain is drawn from a study of blood T cell repertoires in COVID-19. Background on the study: Researchers got acute and convalescent COVID-19 samples from the United States, Italy and Spain. From T cells, B-cell-depleted T cells, or PBMCs came the material, which was cDNA or gDNA.

This table comes from immunoSEQ multiplex PCR, and its TCRdb copy is limited to in-frame clones, with some not included. The sample yields fewer than 100,000 clones, about 88% seen once. V shed 8 bases and J shed 2 bases, with 12 bases lying between them. CDR3 length equals 13 residues. CDR1 is LNHDA and CDR2 is SQIVND in the germline V gene (reference sequence). The chain carries TRBV19 and TRBJ1-2, with a possible D match to TRBD1 (5 bases). The sequence was collected from a man in his fifties or sixties with acute or convalescent COVID-19. The sample comprised peripheral blood. CDR3 protein: CASHQGINYGYTF. As DNA, the CDR3 is TGTGCCAGTCACCAGGGTATCAACTATGGCTACACCTTC.